This TCR beta chain derives from a study of regulatory T cells in long-lasting Graves disease. Study observations and caveats: Persistent disease favored TRBV28, TRBJ1-2 and TRBJ2-5.

For TCR beta, libraries came from iRepertoire HTBI primers and Arm-PCR of CDR3 regions. As processed by the authors: The samples included 60 to 65 TRBV and under 15 TRBJ segments. TCRdb called the multiplex PCR reads again in MiXCR, with one record for every CDR3 protein. TCRdb, not the original authors, processed these V and J calls. The profile shows under 450,000 distinct CDR3 sequences, around 15% of them singletons. The ends were cut back, 4 bases at V and 6 bases at J, with 8 bases in the middle. The CDR3 contains 13 residues. Germline loops: CDR1 SGDLS, CDR2 YYNGEE. With regard to this clonotype: What it recognizes is unknown.

Regarding time point: newly diagnosed GD, antithyroid drugs for less than 3 months. Researchers made the TCR library from RNA that was extracted from PBMCs. This sample also appeared in a second study, on T cells in Graves' hyperthyroidism and ophthalmopathy. That source adds: Subjects aged 18 to 65 presented with newly diagnosed hyperthyroidism of less than 2 months' duration. When the TCR CDR3 underwent first-round RT-PCR, the HTBI primer set was used.

The TCR was taken from a woman between 18 and 30 years old with Graves disease. The sample here was peripheral blood mononuclear cells (PBMCs), taken at new diagnosis, from a patient treated with antithyroid drugs. The rearrangement joins TRBV9 to TRBJ1-6; tentative D call: TRBD1 (6 bases). The CDR3 reads CASSRTANSPLHF. The CDR3 bases are TGTGCCAGCAGCAGGACAGCTAATTCACCCCTCCACTTT.